This passage covers 9 T cell receptor beta chains from one sample sequenced in a study of tumor and adjacent non-tumor tissue in lung cancer. The library came from three nested PCR rounds adapted from ARM-PCR protocols. TCRdb redid the calling of the multiplex PCR reads with MiXCR, one entry per CDR3 protein. This table has 60,000 to 80,000 distinct CDR3 sequences, around 70% appearing once. No cell sorting was done before RNA was extracted from the tissue. Distant lung tissue was collected more than 3 cm away from the tumor edge. The specimen sequenced was distant non-tumor lung tissue. These receptors came from a woman aged 45-65 years with non-small cell lung cancer.

A word on this clonotype: Because the CDR3 is missing its conserved closing phenylalanine or tryptophan, this is likely a read error. DNA for the CDR3: TGTGCCAGCAGTTACTCAGGGAAGGATTCACCCCTCCACCTT. It codes for CASSYSGKDSPLHL. The rearrangement uses TRBV6-5 and TRBJ1-6; D unclear. The CDR3 totals 14 residues. Germline V gene data show CDR1 as MNHEY and CDR2 as SVGAGI. V lost 0 bases to trimming and J lost 8 bases, with 8 bases between them.

Worth noting for this clonotype: Compared with germline, one end of the junction differs, possibly owing to a read error. The gene calls are TRBV11-2 and TRBJ2-1; 11 nucleotides agree with TRBD2. This CDR3 has 16 amino acids. Germline V CDR1 and CDR2: SGHAT, FQNNGV. CDR3: CASSAGLAEGYKEQFF. Written as DNA, the CDR3 is TGTGCCAGCAGTGCGGGACTAGCGGAAGGATACAAAGAGCAGTTCTTC.

This clonotype was observed a few times. The conserved phenylalanine or tryptophan normally closing the CDR3 is absent here, so this likely arose from a read error. V and J are TRBV29-1 and TRBJ1-4, with TRBD1 matching 7 bases. This CDR3 region has 13 residues. Germline CDR1 SQVTM, CDR2 ANQGSEA. The CDR3 sequence is CSVEIGTDEKLFS. The CDR3 nucleotides are TGCAGTGTTGAAATCGGGACAGATGAAAAACTGTTTTCT.

Comment on this clonotype: At one of its ends the junction is not consistent with the germline gene, which may arise from a read error. The chain uses TRBV6-2 or TRBV6-3 and TRBJ1-2, with D tentatively TRBD1 (6 bases). The CDR3 spans 15 residues. The germline CDR1 and CDR2 sequences are MNHEY and SVGEGT. CDR3 bases: TGTGCCAGCCTCATTTCGGCCAGGGGCTACTATGGTTACACCTTC. This gives the protein CASLISARGYYGYTF.

This clonotype is deemed medium-sized. V is TRBV29-1 and J is TRBJ2-6; D ambiguous. The germline gives CDR1 SQVTM, CDR2 ANQGSEA. Trimming shortened V by 4 bases and J by 0 bases, and 10 bases separated the two germline ends. The CDR3 covers 15 residues. The CDR3, as DNA: TGCAGCGTTGTTGCAGCGAGCTCTGGGGCCAACGTCCTGACTTTC. It codes for CSVVAASSGANVLTF.

The table lists this clonotype with a few counts. The germline gene is not matched at one end of the junction; a read error may be the cause. This rearrangement joins TRBV4-2 to TRBJ2-1, with 10 nucleotides matching TRBD2. Germline V gives CDR1 LGHNA, CDR2 YNFKEQ. This CDR3 spans 17 amino acids. CDR3 nucleotide sequence: TGTGCCAGCAGCCAAGATTCGGCTAGCGGGAGTTTGCACGAGCAGCTCTTC. This codes for CASSQDSASGSLHEQLF.

A remark on this clonotype: One junction end disagrees with the germline gene, perhaps due to a read error. This chain links TRBV20-1 with TRBJ2-2; 11 bases are shared with TRBD2. CDR3 length: 16 residues. Germline-derived CDR1 and CDR2 are DFQATT and SNEGSKA (reference sequence). The CDR3 spells CSARQTSGTDTGELLF. The DNA of the CDR3 is TGCAGTGCTAGACAGACTAGCGGGACAGACACCGGGGAGTTGCTTTTT.

Details on this clonotype: A much larger clone sits a single nucleotide away, making a read error possible. CDR3 in DNA: TGCAGTGCCCTAGCGGGAAAGGAGATCCAGTACTTC. The encoded protein is CSALAGKEIQYF. V gene TRBV20-1 combines with J gene TRBJ2-5; 9 bases match TRBD2. CDR3 length: 12 residues. Germline loops: CDR1 DFQATT, CDR2 SNEGSKA (reference sequence).

CDR3 in amino acids: CSVIGTVNTEAFF. CDR3 DNA: TGCAGTGTCATCGGGACGGTGAACACTGAAGCTTTCTTT. The chain has TRBV29-1 and TRBJ1-1, with D perhaps matching TRBD1 (5 bases). The germline gives CDR1 SQVTM, CDR2 ANQGSEA. The CDR3 contains 13 residues.